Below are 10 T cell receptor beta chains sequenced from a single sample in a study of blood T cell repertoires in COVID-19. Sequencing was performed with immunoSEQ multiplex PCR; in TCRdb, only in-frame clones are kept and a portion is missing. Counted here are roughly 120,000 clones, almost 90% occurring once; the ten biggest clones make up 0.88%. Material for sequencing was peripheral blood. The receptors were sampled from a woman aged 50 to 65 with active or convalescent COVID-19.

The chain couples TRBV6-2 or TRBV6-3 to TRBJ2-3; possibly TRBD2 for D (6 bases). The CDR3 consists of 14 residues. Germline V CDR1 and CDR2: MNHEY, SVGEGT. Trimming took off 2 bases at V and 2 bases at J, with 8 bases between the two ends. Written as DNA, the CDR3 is TGTGCCAGCAGTTACGGGGGGTTCACAGATACGCAGTATTTT. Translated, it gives CASSYGGFTDTQYF.

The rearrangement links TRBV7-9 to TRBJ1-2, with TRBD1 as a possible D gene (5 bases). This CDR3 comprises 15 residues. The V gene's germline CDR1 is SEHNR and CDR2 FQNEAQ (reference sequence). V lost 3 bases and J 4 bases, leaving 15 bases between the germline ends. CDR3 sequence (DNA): TGTGCCAGCAGCTTCGACCTAACGGGGGGCTATGGCTACACCTTC. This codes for CASSFDLTGGYGYTF.

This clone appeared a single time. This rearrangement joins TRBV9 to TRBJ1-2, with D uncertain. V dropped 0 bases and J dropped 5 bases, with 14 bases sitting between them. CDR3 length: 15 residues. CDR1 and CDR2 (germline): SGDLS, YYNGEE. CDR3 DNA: TGTGCCAGCAGCGTAGGGTGGGCAACGGCTTATGGCTACACCTTC. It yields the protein CASSVGWATAYGYTF.

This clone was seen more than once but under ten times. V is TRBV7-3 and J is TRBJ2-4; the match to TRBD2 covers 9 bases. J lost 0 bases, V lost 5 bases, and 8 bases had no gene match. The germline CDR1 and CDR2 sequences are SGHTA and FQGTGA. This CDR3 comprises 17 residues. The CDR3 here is CASSPSSGVLAKNIQYF. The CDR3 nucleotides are TGTGCCAGCAGCCCGTCTAGCGGGGTTCTAGCCAAAAACATTCAGTACTTC.

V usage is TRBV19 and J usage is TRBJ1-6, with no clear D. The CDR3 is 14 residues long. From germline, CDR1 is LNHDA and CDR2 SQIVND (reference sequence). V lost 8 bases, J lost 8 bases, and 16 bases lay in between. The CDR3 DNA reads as TGTGCCAGTCGTGTACGGCATCGGGATTCACCCCTCCACTTT. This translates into CASRVRHRDSPLHF.

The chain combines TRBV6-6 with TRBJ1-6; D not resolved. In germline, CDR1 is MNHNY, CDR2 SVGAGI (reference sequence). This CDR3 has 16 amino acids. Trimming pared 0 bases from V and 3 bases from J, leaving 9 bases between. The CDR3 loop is CASSYSPQNYNSPLHF. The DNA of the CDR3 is TGTGCCAGCAGTTACTCCCCCCAGAACTATAATTCACCCCTCCACTTT.

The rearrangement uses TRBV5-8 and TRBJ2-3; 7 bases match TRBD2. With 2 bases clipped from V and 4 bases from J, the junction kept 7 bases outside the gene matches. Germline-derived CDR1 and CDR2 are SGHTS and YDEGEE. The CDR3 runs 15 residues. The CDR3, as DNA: TGTGCCAGCAGCTTCGGGGGAGGGCCGTCAGATACGCAGTATTTT. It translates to CASSFGGGPSDTQYF.

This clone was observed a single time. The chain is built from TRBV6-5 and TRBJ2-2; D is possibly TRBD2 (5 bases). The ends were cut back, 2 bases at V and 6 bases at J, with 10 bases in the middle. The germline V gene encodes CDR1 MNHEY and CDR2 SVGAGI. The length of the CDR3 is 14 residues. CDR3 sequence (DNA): TGTGCCAGCAGTTACCCGGGGAGTGCCGGGGAGCTGTTTTTT. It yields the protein CASSYPGSAGELFF.

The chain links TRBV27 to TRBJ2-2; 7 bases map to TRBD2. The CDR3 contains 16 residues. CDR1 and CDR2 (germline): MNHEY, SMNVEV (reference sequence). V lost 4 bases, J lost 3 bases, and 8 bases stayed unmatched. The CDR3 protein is CASSSFGTTYTGELFF. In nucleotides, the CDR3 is TGTGCCAGCAGTTCCTTCGGGACTACCTACACCGGGGAGCTGTTTTTT.

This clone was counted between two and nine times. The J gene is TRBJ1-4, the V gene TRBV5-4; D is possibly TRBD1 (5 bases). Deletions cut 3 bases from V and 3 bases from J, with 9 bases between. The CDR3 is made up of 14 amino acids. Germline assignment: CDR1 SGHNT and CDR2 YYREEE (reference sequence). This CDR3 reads CASSSTGANEKLFF. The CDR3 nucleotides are TGTGCCAGCAGCTCAACAGGAGCTAATGAAAAACTGTTTTTT. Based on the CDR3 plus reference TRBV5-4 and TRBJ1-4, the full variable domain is ETGVTQSPTHLIKTRGQQVTLRCSSQSGHNTVSWYQQALGQGPQFIFQYYREEENGRGNFPPRFSGLQFPNYSSELNVNALELDDSALYLCASSSTGANEKLFFGSGTQLSVL.